Listed below are T cell receptor beta chains from one sample, sequenced in a study of somatic mutations in T cells in chronic GVHD. Libraries were prepared by immunoSEQ multiplex PCR; TCRdb keeps only in-frame clonotypes and omits some of them. The sample carries some 13,000 clones, roughly 78% recorded once. Sequencing was done on a sample of Vbeta20-negative CD4+ T cells from blood. The receptors come from a male patient in his forties or fifties with chronic graft-versus-host disease. Part of the T cell pool may stem from the graft donor. The CDR3 runs from the conserved cysteine through the conserved F or W. Each record gives: J gene, V gene, D gene, clone size, CDR3 protein, CDR3 DNA. The D gene is left open where the match is weak. Some rows mark clone size as missing; the rest say once, few, many or name a class of expanded clone.

TRBJ1-1 TRBV6-6 NA few CASSARVDTEAFF TGTGCCAGCAGCGCCAGGGTTGACACTGAAGCTTTCTTT
TRBJ2-5 TRBV10-3 TRBD2 NA CAIRPGLAGGNLGRQETQYF TGTGCCATCAGGCCGGGACTAGCGGGAGGGAACCTGGGGCGCCAAGAGACCCAGTACTTC
TRBJ2-7 TRBV6-5 NA NA CASRGGVSYEQYF TGTGCCAGCAGGGGCGGGGTCTCCTACGAGCAGTACTTC
TRBJ2-7 TRBV18 TRBD2 NA CASSSGLAGGPDEQYF TGTGCCAGCTCATCAGGACTAGCGGGGGGGCCGGACGAGCAGTACTTC
TRBJ1-5 TRBV5-8 TRBD1 NA CASSFPGTGGAGQPQHF TGTGCCAGCAGCTTCCCGGGTACAGGGGGCGCAGGGCAGCCCCAGCATTTT
TRBJ1-1 TRBV5-4 NA few CASSLEGGITEAFF TGTGCCAGCAGCTTGGAAGGAGGGATCACTGAAGCTTTCTTT
TRBJ1-3 TRBV18 NA NA CASSPFPPGRDTGNTIYF TGTGCCAGCTCACCCTTCCCCCCGGGCAGGGACACTGGAAACACCATATATTTT
TRBJ1-5 TRBV28 NA few CASSSPQTGGYSNQPQHF TGTGCCAGCAGTTCGCCCCAGACGGGGGGATATAGCAATCAGCCCCAGCATTTT
TRBJ2-1 TRBV7-2 TRBD2 few CASSPTSSHPNEQFF TGTGCCAGCAGCCCGACTAGCAGCCATCCCAATGAGCAGTTCTTC
TRBJ1-6 TRBV11-2 NA NA CASSPRTGDSPLHF TGTGCCAGCAGCCCCCGGACGGGGGATTCACCCCTCCACTTT
TRBJ2-7 TRBV10-1 NA NA CATGWGGEQYF TGCGCCACTGGATGGGGCGGCGAGCAGTACTTC
TRBJ2-7 TRBV5-4 TRBD2 once CAGSATSGRAVGEQYF TGTGCCGGCAGCGCCACTAGCGGGAGGGCCGTGGGCGAGCAGTACTTC
TRBJ1-2 TRBV29-1 NA NA CSGLGGYGYTF TGCAGCGGCCTTGGAGGCTATGGCTACACCTTC
TRBJ2-3 TRBV2 TRBD1 NA CASSPGTGRADTQYF TGTGCCAGCAGTCCCGGGACAGGGCGCGCAGATACGCAGTATTTT
TRBJ2-1 TRBV7-3 NA NA CASSLNSYNEQFF TGTGCCAGCAGCTTAAACTCTTACAATGAGCAGTTCTTC
TRBJ2-2 TRBV9 TRBD1 NA CASSAPGTGDLGELFF TGTGCCAGCAGCGCCCCCGGGACAGGGGACCTCGGGGAGCTGTTTTTT
TRBJ2-7 TRBV5-6 NA NA CASSSTTRTEQYF TGTGCCAGCAGCTCAACGACTAGAACAGAGCAGTACTTC
TRBJ2-1 TRBV28 TRBD2 NA CASSFPGTSGTNNEQFF TGTGCCAGCAGTTTCCCCGGGACTAGCGGGACCAACAATGAGCAGTTCTTC